The sequence of this T cell receptor beta chain was determined in a study of blood T cell repertoires in COVID-19. Turning to the study itself: Acute-phase and convalescent COVID-19 samples originated in the United States, Italy and Spain. T cells, B-cell-depleted T cells, or PBMCs supplied cDNA or gDNA.

The CDR3 has 15 residues. V lost 3 bases and J lost 5; bases outside the gene matches: 9. The germline CDR1 and CDR2 sequences are LNHDA and SQIVND (reference sequence). Original processing notes: Quantification of nucleated cells was approximated via reference gene primer amplification. Assay: immunoSEQ multiplex PCR; the TCRdb copy retains only in-frame clones and omits some. For V, J and clone size, that table is used; D and trimming come from the DNA. The sample includes approximately 350,000 clones, 91% of them seen just once. This chain connects TRBV19 to TRBJ1-2; 7 nucleotides line up with TRBD1. The sequenced material came from peripheral blood. The receptor's source is a woman aged 18-29 years who had recovered from COVID-19. The CDR3 DNA is TGTGCCAGTAGTATGGAAGGGGGCGAAGCGTATGGCTACACCTTC. Translating gives CASSMEGGEAYGYTF.